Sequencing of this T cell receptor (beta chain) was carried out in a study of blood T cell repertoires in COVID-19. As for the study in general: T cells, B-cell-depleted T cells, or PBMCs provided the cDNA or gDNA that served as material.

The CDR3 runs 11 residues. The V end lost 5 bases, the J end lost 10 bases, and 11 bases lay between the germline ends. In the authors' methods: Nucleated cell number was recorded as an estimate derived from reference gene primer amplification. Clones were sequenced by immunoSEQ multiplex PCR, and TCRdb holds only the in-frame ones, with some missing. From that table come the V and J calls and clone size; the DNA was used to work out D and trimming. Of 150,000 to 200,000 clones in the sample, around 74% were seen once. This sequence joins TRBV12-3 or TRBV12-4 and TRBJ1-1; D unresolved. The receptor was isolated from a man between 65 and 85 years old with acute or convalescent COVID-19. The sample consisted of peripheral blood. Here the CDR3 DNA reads TGTGCCAGCAGTGCCGGGAACTCAGCTTTCTTT. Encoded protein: CASSAGNSAFF.